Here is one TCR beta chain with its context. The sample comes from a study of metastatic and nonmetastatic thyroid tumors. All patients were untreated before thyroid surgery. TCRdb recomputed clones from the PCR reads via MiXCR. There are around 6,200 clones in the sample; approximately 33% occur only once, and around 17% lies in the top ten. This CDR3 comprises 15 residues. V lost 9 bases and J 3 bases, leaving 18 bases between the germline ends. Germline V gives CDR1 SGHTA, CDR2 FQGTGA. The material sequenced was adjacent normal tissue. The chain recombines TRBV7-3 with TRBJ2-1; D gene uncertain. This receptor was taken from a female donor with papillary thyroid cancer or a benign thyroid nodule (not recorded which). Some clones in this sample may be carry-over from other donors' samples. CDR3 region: CARSLETSCYNEQFF. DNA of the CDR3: TGTGCCAGAAGCCTAGAGACGAGCTGCTACAATGAGCAGTTCTTC.